This TCR beta chain stems from a study of T cell repertoires in cytomegalovirus infection. Study as a whole: Public TCR beta signatures were indicative of both CMV infection and a matching HLA type.

One entry per CDR3 protein results from TCRdb running MiXCR on the reads. Of around 570,000 distinct CDR3 sequences listed, almost 40% are singletons. Remarks on this clonotype: Its antigen is undetermined.

The CDR3 is made up of 15 amino acids. The V gene's germline CDR1 is DFQATT and CDR2 SNEGSKA (reference sequence). V lost 2 bases and J lost 7; bases outside the gene matches: 12. The chain is built from TRBV20-1 and TRBJ2-5, with 8 bases fitting TRBD2. The source was cultured PBMCs, collected from culture after CMV antigen stimulation. The clonotype originates from a human donor in good health (CMV status not recorded). Some clones in this sample may be carry-over from other donors' samples. The CDR3 loop reads CSARSDGGAVGTQYF. CDR3 bases: TGCAGTGCTAGAAGTGACGGGGGGGCCGTCGGGACCCAGTACTTC.